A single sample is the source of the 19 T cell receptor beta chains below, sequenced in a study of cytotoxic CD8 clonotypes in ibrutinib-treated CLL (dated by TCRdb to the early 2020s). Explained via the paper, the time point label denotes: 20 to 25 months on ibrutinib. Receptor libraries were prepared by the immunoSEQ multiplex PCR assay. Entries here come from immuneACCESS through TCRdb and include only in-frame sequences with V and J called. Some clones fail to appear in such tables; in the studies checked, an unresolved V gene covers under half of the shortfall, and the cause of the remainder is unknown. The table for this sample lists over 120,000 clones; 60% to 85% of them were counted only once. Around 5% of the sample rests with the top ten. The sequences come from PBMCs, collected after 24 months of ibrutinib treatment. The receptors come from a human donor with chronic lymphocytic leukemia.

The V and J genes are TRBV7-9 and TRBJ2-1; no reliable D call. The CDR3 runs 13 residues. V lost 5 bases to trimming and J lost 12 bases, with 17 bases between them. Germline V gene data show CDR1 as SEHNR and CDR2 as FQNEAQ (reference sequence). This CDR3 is CASSPPAWWGQFF. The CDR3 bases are TGTGCCAGCAGCCCGCCGGCGTGGTGGGGGCAGTTCTTC.

The CDR3, as DNA: TGCGCCAGCAGCTCCCCCGGACTTTCTGTAGCCAAAAACATTCAGTACTTC. As protein: CASSSPGLSVAKNIQYF. The chain links TRBV5-1 to TRBJ2-4; perhaps TRBD2 as D (5 bases). This CDR3 is built from 17 residues. V was clipped by 3 bases and J by 0 bases, with 16 bases between them. CDR1 SGHRS and CDR2 YFSETQ come from the germline V gene. The full variable domain, completed using reference TRBV5-1 and TRBJ2-4, is KAGVTQTPRYLIKTRGQQVTLSCSPISGHRSVSWYQQTPGQGLQFLFEYFSETQRNKGNFPGRFSGRQFSNSRSEMNVSTLELGDSALYLCASSSPGLSVAKNIQYFGAGTRLSVL.

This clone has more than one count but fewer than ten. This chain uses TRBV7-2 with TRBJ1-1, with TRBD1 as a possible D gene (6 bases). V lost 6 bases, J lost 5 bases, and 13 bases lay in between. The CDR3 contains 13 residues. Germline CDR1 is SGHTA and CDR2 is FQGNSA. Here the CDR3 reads CASRPGGYTEAFF. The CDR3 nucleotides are TGTGCCAGCAGACCCGGGGGCTATACTGAAGCTTTCTTT.

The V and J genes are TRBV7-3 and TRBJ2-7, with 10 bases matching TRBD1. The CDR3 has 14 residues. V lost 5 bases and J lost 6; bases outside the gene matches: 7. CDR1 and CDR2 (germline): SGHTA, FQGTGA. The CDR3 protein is CASSPPGTGAEQYF. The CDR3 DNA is TGTGCCAGCAGCCCCCCCGGGACAGGGGCCGAGCAGTACTTC.

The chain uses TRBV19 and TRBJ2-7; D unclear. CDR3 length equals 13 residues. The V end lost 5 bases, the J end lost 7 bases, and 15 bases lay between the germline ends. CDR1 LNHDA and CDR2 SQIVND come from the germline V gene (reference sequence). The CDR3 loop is CASSPRRAWEQYF. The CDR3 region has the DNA TGTGCCAGTAGTCCCCGGCGCGCCTGGGAGCAGTACTTC.

The CDR3 reads CASSAPGQGYTF. The CDR3 DNA reads as TGTGCCAGCAGCGCTCCGGGACAGGGCTACACCTTC. V usage is TRBV7-2 and J usage is TRBJ1-2, with 7 bases aligning to TRBD1. The V segment lost 5 bases and the J segment 8 bases; nucleotides outside the gene matches: 5. This CDR3 is 12 amino acids long. The germline CDR1 and CDR2 sequences are SGHTA and FQGNSA.

The CDR3 sequence is CASRSAGSDGYTF. The DNA for the CDR3 is TGTGCCAGCAGAAGTGCGGGGAGCGATGGCTACACCTTC. The rearrangement uses TRBV6-6 and TRBJ1-2; no clear D gene. Germline loops: CDR1 MNHNY, CDR2 SVGAGI (reference sequence). V was trimmed by 6 bases and J by 6 bases, leaving 14 bases between them. This CDR3 has 13 residues.

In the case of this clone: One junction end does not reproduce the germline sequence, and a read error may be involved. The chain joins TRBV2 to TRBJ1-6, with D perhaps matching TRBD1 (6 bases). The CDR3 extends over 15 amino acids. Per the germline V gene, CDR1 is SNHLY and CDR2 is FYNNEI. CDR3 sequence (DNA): TGTGCCAGCAGCGAAGACCAGGGGCAAGGTTCACCCCTCCACTTT. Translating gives CASSEDQGQGSPLHF.

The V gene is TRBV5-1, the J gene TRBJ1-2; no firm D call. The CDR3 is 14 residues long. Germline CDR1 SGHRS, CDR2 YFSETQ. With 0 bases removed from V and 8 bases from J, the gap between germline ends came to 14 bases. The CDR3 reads CASSLEPGIGGYTF. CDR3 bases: TGCGCCAGCAGCTTGGAGCCGGGTATAGGGGGCTACACCTTC.

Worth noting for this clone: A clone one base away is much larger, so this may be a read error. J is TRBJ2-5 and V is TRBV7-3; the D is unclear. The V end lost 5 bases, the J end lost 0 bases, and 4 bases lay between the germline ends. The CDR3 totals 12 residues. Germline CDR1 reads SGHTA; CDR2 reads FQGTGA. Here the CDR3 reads CASSPNQETQYF. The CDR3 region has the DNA TGTGCCAGCAGCCCCAACCAAGAGACCCAGTACTTC.

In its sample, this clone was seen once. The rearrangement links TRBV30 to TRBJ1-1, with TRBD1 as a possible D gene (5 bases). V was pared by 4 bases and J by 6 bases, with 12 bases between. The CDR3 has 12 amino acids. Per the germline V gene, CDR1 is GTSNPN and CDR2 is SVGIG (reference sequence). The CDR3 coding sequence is TGTGCCTGGAAGGGGCAGGGCGCTGAAGCTTTCTTT. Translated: CAWKGQGAEAFF. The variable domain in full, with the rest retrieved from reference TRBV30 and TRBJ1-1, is SQTIHQWPATLVQPVGSPLSLECTVEGTSNPNLYWYRQAAGRGLQLLFYSVGIGQISSEVPQNLSASRPQDRQFILSSKKLLLSDSGFYLCAWKGQGAEAFFGQGTRLTVV.

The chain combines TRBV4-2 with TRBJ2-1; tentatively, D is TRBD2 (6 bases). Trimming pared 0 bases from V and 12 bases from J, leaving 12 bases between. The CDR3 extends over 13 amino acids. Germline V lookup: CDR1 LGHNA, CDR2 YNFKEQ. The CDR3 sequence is CASSQDGGGAQFF. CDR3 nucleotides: TGTGCCAGCAGCCAAGACGGAGGCGGGGCGCAGTTCTTC.

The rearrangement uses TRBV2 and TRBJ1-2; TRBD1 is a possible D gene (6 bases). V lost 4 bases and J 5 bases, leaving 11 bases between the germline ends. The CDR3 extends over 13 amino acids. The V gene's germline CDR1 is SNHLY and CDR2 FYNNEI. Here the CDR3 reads CASSGGAPYGYTF. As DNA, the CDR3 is TGTGCCAGCAGTGGGGGGGCGCCATATGGCTACACCTTC.

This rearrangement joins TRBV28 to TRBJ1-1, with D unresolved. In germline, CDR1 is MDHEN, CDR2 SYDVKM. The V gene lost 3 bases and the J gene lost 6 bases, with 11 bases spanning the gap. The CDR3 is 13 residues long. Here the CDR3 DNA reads TGTGCCAGCAGTTTCGGGCAGCGGGCTGAAGCTTTCTTT. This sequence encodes CASSFGQRAEAFF.

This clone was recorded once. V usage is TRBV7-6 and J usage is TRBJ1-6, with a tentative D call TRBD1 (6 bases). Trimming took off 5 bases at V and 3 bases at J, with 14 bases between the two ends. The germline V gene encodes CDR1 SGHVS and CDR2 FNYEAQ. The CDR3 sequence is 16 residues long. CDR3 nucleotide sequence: TGTGCCAGCAGCCTGGGAGGGGGGTTCTATAATTCACCCCTCCACTTT. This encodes CASSLGGGFYNSPLHF.

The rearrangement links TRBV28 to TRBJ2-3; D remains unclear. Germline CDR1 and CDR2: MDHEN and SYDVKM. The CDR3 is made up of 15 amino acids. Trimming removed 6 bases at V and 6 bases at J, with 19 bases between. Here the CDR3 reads CASSQQRTGWDTQYF. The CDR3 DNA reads TGTGCCAGCAGCCAACAAAGGACCGGATGGGATACGCAGTATTTT.

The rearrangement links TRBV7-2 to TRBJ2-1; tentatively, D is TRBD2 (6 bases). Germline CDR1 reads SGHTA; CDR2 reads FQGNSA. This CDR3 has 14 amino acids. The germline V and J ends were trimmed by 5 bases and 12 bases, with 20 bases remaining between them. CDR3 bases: TGTGCCAGCAGCCCTGGACTACCGAGGGGCGTGCAGTTCTTC. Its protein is CASSPGLPRGVQFF.

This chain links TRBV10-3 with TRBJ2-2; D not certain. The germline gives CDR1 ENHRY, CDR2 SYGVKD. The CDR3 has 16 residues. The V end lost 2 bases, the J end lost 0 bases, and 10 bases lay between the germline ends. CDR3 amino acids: CAISERIGANTGELFF. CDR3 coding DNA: TGTGCCATCAGTGAGAGGATCGGCGCGAACACCGGGGAGCTGTTTTTT.

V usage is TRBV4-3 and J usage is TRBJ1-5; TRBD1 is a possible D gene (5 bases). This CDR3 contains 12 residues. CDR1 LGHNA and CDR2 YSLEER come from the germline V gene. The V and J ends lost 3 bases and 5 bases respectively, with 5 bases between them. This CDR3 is CASSQGDQPQHF. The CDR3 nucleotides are TGCGCCAGCAGCCAGGGGGATCAGCCCCAGCATTTT.